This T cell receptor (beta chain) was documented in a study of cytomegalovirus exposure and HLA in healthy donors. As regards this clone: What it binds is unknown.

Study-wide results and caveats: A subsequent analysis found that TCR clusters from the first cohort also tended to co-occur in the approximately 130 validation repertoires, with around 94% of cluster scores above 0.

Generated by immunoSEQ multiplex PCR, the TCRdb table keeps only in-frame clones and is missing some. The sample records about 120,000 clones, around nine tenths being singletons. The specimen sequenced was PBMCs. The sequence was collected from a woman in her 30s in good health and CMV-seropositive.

Here the CDR3 reads CAIRIAGMGMTNEQFF. DNA for the CDR3: TGTGCCATCAGGATAGCGGGAATGGGGATGACGAATGAGCAGTTCTTC. This chain links TRBV10-3 with TRBJ2-1, with 8 nucleotides matching TRBD2. The CDR3 extends over 16 amino acids. Germline V gene data show CDR1 as ENHRY and CDR2 as SYGVKD. Trimming took 6 bases from V and 7 from J; bases not matched to a gene: 14.